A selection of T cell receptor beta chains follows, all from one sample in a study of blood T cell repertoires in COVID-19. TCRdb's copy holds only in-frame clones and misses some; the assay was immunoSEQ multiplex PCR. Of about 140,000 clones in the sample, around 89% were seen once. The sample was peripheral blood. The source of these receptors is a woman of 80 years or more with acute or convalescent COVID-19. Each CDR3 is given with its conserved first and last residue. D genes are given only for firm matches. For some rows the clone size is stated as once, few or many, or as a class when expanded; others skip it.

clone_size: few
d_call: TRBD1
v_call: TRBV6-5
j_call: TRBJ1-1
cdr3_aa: CASSRGQANTEAFF
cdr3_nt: TGTGCCAGCAGCCGCGGACAGGCGAACACTGAAGCTTTCTTT

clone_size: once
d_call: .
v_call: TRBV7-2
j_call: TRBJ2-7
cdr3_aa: CASSLYLGNEQYF
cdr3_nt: TGTGCCAGCAGCTTATATTTGGGCAACGAGCAGTACTTC

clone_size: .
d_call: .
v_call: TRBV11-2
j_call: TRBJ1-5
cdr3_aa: CASSLDQGALSQPQHF
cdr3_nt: TGTGCCAGCAGCTTAGATCAAGGGGCCCTAAGTCAGCCCCAGCATTTT

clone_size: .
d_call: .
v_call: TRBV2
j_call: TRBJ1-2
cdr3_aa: CASSGPGRTGGGYTF
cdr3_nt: TGTGCCAGCAGTGGTCCCGGGCGCACAGGTGGTGGCTACACCTTC

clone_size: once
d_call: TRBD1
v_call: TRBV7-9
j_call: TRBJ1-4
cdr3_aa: CASSSTLGGTGVGEKLFF
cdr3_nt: TGTGCCAGCAGCTCGACCCTAGGGGGGACAGGGGTTGGAGAAAAACTGTTTTTT

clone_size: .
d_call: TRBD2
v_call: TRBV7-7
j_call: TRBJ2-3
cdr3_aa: CASSAGGGASSTDTQYF
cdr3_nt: TGTGCTAGCAGCGCTGGCGGGGGGGCCTCTAGCACAGATACGCAGTATTTT

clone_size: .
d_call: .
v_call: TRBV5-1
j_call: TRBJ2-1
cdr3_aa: CASSPDLGINEQFF
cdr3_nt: TGCGCCAGCAGCCCGGACTTGGGGATCAATGAGCAGTTCTTC

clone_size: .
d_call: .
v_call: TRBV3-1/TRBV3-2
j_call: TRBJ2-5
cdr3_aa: CASSLFEGAGSTQYF
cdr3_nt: TGTGCCAGCAGCCTTTTTGAAGGGGCAGGGTCGACCCAGTACTTC

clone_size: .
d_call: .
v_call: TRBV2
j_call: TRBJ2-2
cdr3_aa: CASTGGVNTGELFF
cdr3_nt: TGTGCCAGCACTGGAGGGGTAAACACCGGGGAGCTGTTTTTT

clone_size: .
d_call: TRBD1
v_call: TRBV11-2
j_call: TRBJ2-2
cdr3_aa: CASSPWDSRAGELFF
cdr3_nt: TGTGCCAGCAGCCCGTGGGACAGCCGTGCCGGGGAGCTGTTTTTT

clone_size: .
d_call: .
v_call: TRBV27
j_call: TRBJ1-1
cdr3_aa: CASSYSTGLDTEAFF
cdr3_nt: TGTGCCAGCAGTTACTCGACGGGTTTGGACACTGAAGCTTTCTTT

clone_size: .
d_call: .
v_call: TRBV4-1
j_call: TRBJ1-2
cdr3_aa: CASSQGGGVYGYTF
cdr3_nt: TGCGCCAGCAGCCAAGGTGGGGGGGTCTATGGCTACACCTTC

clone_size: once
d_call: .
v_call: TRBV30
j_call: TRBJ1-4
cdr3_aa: CAWSPDRNEKLFF
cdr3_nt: TGTGCCTGGAGCCCTGACAGGAATGAAAAACTGTTTTTT

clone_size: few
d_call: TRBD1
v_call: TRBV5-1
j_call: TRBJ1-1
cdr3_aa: CASRDSMNTEAFF
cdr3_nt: TGCGCCAGTAGGGACAGCATGAACACTGAAGCTTTCTTT

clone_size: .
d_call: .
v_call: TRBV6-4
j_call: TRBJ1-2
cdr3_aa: CASSPQYQVTNYGYTF
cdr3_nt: TGTGCCAGCAGTCCACAATACCAGGTGACTAACTATGGCTACACCTTC

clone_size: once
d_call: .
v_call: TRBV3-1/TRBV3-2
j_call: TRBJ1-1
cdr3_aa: CASSQGQADTEAFF
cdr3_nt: TGTGCCAGCAGCCAAGGTCAGGCCGACACTGAAGCTTTCTTT

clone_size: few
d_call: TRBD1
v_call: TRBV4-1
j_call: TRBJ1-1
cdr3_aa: CASSRTGTGANTEAFF
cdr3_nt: TGCGCCAGCAGTCGTACCGGGACAGGGGCGAACACTGAAGCTTTCTTT

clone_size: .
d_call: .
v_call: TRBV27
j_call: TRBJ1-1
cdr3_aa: CASSLYGSRFEATEAFF
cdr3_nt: TGTGCCAGCAGTTTATATGGGTCGCGGTTTGAGGCCACTGAAGCTTTCTTT

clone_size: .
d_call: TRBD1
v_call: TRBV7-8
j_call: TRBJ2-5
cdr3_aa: CASSPGLYRGQETQYF
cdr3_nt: TGTGCCAGCAGCCCCGGTTTATACAGGGGGCAAGAGACCCAGTACTTC

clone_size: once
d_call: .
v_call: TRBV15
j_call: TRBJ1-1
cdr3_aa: CATSRQLGRVQAFF
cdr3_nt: TGTGCCACCAGCAGACAACTGGGCAGGGTACAGGCTTTCTTT

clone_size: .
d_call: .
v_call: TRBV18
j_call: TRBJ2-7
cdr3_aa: CASSPSQSSHEQYF
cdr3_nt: TGTGCCAGCTCACCCTCGCAGTCGTCCCACGAGCAGTACTTC

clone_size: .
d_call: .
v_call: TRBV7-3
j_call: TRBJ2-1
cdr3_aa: CASSLTQNGGQFF
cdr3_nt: TGTGCCAGCAGCTTAACCCAGAATGGTGGGCAGTTCTTC

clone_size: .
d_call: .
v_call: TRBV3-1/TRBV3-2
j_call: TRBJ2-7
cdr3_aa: CASSHGGQQYF
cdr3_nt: TGTGCCAGCAGCCACGGGGGACAGCAGTACTTC

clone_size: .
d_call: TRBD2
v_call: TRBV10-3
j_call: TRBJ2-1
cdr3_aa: CATGGTSSYEQFF
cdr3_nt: TGTGCCACGGGGGGGACTAGCTCTTATGAGCAGTTCTTC

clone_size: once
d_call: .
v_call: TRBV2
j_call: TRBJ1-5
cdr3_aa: CASSQTGLDQPQHF
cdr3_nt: TGTGCCAGCAGTCAAACAGGGCTCGATCAGCCCCAGCATTTT

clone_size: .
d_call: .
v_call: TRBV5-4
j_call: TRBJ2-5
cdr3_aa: CASSAGQNSRTQYF
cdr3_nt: TGTGCCAGCAGCGCGGGACAGAACTCAAGGACCCAGTACTTC

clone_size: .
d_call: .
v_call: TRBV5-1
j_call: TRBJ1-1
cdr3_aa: CASSLLPVVSEAFF
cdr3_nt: TGCGCCAGCAGCTTGTTACCGGTCGTCTCTGAAGCTTTCTTT

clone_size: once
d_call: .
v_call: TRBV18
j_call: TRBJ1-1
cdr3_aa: CASSRLTGNTEAFF
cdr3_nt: TGTGCCAGCTCACGTCTAACAGGAAACACTGAAGCTTTCTTT

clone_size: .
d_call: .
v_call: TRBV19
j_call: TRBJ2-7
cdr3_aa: CASSMMGQGYEQYF
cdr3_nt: TGTGCCAGTAGTATGATGGGCCAGGGCTACGAGCAGTACTTC

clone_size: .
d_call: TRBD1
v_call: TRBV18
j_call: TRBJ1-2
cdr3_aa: CASSLTGGQNYGYTF
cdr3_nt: TGTGCCAGCTCACTGACAGGGGGGCAGAACTATGGCTACACCTTC

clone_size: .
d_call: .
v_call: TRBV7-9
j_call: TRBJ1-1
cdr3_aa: CASSYLGRNTEAFF
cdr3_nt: TGTGCCAGCAGCTACCTCGGGAGGAACACTGAAGCTTTCTTT

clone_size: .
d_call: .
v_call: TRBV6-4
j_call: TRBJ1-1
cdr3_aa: CASSVRGNTEAFF
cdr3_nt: TGTGCCAGCAGTGTTAGGGGGAACACTGAAGCTTTCTTT

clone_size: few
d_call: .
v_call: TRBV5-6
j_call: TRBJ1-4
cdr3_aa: CASSYTRVREKLFF
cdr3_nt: TGTGCCAGCAGCTACACGAGGGTCCGGGAAAAACTGTTTTTT

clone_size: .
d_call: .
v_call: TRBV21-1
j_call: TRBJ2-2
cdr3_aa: CASSRQGAYTGELFF
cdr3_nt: TGTGCCAGCAGCAGACAGGGGGCTTACACCGGGGAGCTGTTTTTT

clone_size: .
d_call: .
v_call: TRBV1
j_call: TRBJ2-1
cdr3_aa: CTSSQHPGLAGVYNEQFF
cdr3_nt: TGCACCAGCAGCCAGCATCCGGGACTAGCGGGGGTTTACAATGAGCAGTTCTTC

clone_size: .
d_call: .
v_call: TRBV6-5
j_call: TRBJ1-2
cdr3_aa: CASSYSWKGVYGYTF
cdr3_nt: TGTGCCAGCAGTTACTCGTGGAAGGGGGTCTATGGCTACACCTTC

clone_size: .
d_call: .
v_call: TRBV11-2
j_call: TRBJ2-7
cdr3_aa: CASTSWDEQYF
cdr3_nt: TGTGCCAGTACTAGCTGGGACGAGCAGTACTTC

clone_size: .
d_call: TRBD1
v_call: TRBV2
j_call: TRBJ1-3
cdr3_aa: CASSEIAGGNTIYF
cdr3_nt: TGTGCCAGCAGTGAAATCGCAGGGGGGAACACCATATATTTT

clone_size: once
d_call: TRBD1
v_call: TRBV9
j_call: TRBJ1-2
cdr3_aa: CASSTTGDRYGYTF
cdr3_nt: TGTGCCAGCAGCACTACAGGGGACCGGTATGGCTACACCTTC